The 25 T cell receptor beta chains given below trace back to one sample, sequenced in a study of shared clonotypes between healthy human individuals. Clones were sequenced by immunoSEQ multiplex PCR, and TCRdb holds only the in-frame ones, with some missing. Here the sample spans approximately 2.1 million clones, more than 85% being singletons. Sequencing was carried out using naive CD4+ T cells from PBMCs. Subset in this sample: CD45RA+ positively selected. These receptors originate from a man between 18 and 35 years old in good health. Some clones in this sample may be carry-over from other donors' samples.

V is TRBV2 and J is TRBJ2-1, with 7 bases lining up with TRBD1. The CDR3 spans 18 residues. Losses at the gene ends were 4 bases for V and 3 bases for J; bases not matched to a gene: 15. The germline V gene has CDR1 SNHLY and CDR2 FYNNEI. Here the CDR3 reads CASSGVFLWTGLYNEQFF. CDR3 coding DNA: TGTGCCAGCAGTGGAGTTTTCTTGTGGACAGGCCTCTACAATGAGCAGTTCTTC.

The CDR3 loop is CASSANTGELFF. The CDR3 nucleotides read TGTGCCAGCAGTGCGAACACCGGGGAGCTGTTTTTT. The rearrangement uses TRBV28 and TRBJ2-2; unclear D gene. CDR3 length: 12 amino acids. V was pared by 5 bases and J by 0 bases, with 1 base between. Germline CDR1 is MDHEN and CDR2 is SYDVKM. The variable domain in full, with the rest retrieved from reference TRBV28 and TRBJ2-2, is DVKVTQSSRYLVKRTGEKVFLECVQDMDHENMFWYRQDPGLGLRLIYFSYDVKMKEKGDIPEGYSVSREKKERFSLILESASTNQTSMYLCASSANTGELFFGEGSRLTVL.

V usage is TRBV7-2 and J usage is TRBJ1-3; D is unresolved. Trimming cost V 3 bases and J 0 bases, with 9 bases left between them. The CDR3 totals 15 residues. Germline loops: CDR1 SGHTA, CDR2 FQGNSA. The CDR3 bases are TGTGCCAGCAGCTTTTCAGTCAGCTCTGGAAACACCATATATTTT. It translates to CASSFSVSSGNTIYF.

This sequence joins TRBV7-2 and TRBJ2-1; D gene unclear. Germline V gives CDR1 SGHTA, CDR2 FQGNSA. The CDR3 is 13 residues long. The V gene lost 3 bases and the J gene lost 9 bases, with 12 bases spanning the gap. This chain's CDR3 is CASSLRGRIEQFF. The CDR3 nucleotides read TGTGCCAGCAGCTTGCGTGGCCGTATTGAGCAGTTCTTC.

The chain is built from TRBV28 and TRBJ1-5; 7 bases match TRBD1. Per germline, CDR1 MDHEN and CDR2 SYDVKM. Losses at the gene ends were 5 bases for V and 0 bases for J; bases not matched to a gene: 22. This CDR3 spans 21 amino acids. The CDR3 DNA follows: TGTGCCAGCAGTGAAGAGAGACAGGGACAATTTCTAACCGATAGCAATCAGCCCCAGCATTTT. It specifies CASSEERQGQFLTDSNQPQHF.

This clone was seen a single time. This rearrangement joins TRBV19 to TRBJ2-1, with 8 bases lining up with TRBD1. The CDR3 runs to 15 residues. Germline assignment: CDR1 LNHDA and CDR2 SQIVND (reference sequence). The V and J ends lost 3 bases and 4 bases, in that order; junction bases with no gene match: 5. CDR3: CASSIQGAQYNEQFF. The CDR3 DNA is TGTGCCAGTAGTATTCAGGGGGCCCAATACAATGAGCAGTTCTTC.

V gene TRBV6-5 combines with J gene TRBJ2-7, with D perhaps matching TRBD1 (5 bases). Trimming pared 4 bases from V and 8 bases from J, leaving 21 bases between. This CDR3 comprises 15 residues. Germline-derived CDR1 and CDR2 are MNHEY and SVGAGI. The CDR3 coding sequence is TGTGCCAGCAGTTTGGAAGGGGCGGCTCCTCGGCAGCAGTACTTC. Amino acid sequence: CASSLEGAAPRQQYF.

The chain carries TRBV2 and TRBJ2-3, with D possibly matching TRBD2 (7 bases). V lost 5 bases and J 4 bases, leaving 19 bases between the germline ends. Germline assignment: CDR1 SNHLY and CDR2 FYNNEI. The CDR3 runs to 16 residues. As DNA, the CDR3 is TGTGCCAGCAGTCAGGGGTCCTGGGGAGGGGCAGATACGCAGTATTTT. Its translation is CASSQGSWGGADTQYF.

The chain carries TRBV5-1 and TRBJ2-7; TRBD1 matches 9 bases. Trimming removed 4 bases from V and 4 bases from J; junction bases left unmatched: 3. This CDR3 has 13 amino acids. Germline V gene data show CDR1 as SGHRS and CDR2 as YFSETQ. The CDR3 here is CASSGTGLYEQYF. CDR3 DNA sequence: TGCGCCAGCAGCGGGACAGGGCTTTACGAGCAGTACTTC. The full variable domain, with the rest looked up from reference TRBV5-1 and TRBJ2-7, is KAGVTQTPRYLIKTRGQQVTLSCSPISGHRSVSWYQQTPGQGLQFLFEYFSETQRNKGNFPGRFSGRQFSNSRSEMNVSTLELGDSALYLCASSGTGLYEQYFGPGTRLTVT.

For this clone: This same CDR3 is encoded by further DNA sequences in the sample. The chain uses TRBV5-1 and TRBJ1-3; D unclear. CDR1 is SGHRS and CDR2 is YFSETQ in the germline V gene. Trimming removed 0 bases from V and 0 bases from J, with 7 bases in between. The CDR3 has 15 residues. CDR3 amino acids: CASSLGGTSGNTIYF. The DNA of the CDR3 is TGCGCCAGCAGCTTGGGGGGAACCTCTGGAAACACCATATATTTT.

This chain links TRBV19 with TRBJ1-3, with TRBD1 identical over 7 bases. V shed 5 bases and J 2 bases; nucleotides not matched to a gene: 9. The CDR3 length is 16 residues. CDR1 LNHDA and CDR2 SQIVND come from the germline V gene (reference sequence). Here the CDR3 DNA reads TGTGCCAGTAGTCGGGGACAGCTCCTCGCTGGAAACACCATATATTTT. It yields the protein CASSRGQLLAGNTIYF.

The V call is TRBV4-1, the J call TRBJ2-3; D is ambiguous. V was cut by 0 bases and J by 6 bases, with 7 bases left in between. CDR3 length: 13 residues. Germline V gene data show CDR1 as MGHRA and CDR2 as YSYEKL. CDR3 amino acids: CASSQDLLDTQYF. The CDR3 DNA reads TGCGCCAGCAGCCAAGATCTATTGGATACGCAGTATTTT.

The rearrangement uses TRBV7-2 and TRBJ1-4; 8 nucleotides agree with TRBD1. The CDR3 length is 15 residues. Trimming at V came to 5 bases and at J to 4 bases, leaving 6 bases not matched to a gene. Per germline, CDR1 SGHTA and CDR2 FQGNSA. CDR3 bases: TGTGCCAGCAGCCGGACAGGGTTCGGTAATGAAAAACTGTTTTTT. It translates to CASSRTGFGNEKLFF.

The V call is TRBV28, the J call TRBJ1-5; D possibly corresponds to TRBD1 (5 bases). The CDR3 has 15 residues. Germline lookup yields CDR1 MDHEN and CDR2 SYDVKM. Trimming removed 6 bases from V and 6 bases from J, with 18 bases in between. CDR3 protein: CASRRTRVDGQPQHF. As DNA, the CDR3 is TGTGCCAGCAGGCGAACCAGGGTTGACGGTCAGCCCCAGCATTTT. The full variable domain, with the rest looked up from reference TRBV28 and TRBJ1-5, is DVKVTQSSRYLVKRTGEKVFLECVQDMDHENMFWYRQDPGLGLRLIYFSYDVKMKEKGDIPEGYSVSREKKERFSLILESASTNQTSMYLCASRRTRVDGQPQHFGDGTRLSIL.

The chain joins TRBV29-1 to TRBJ1-2; maybe TRBD1 (6 bases). Germline V gene sequence: CDR1 SQVTM, CDR2 ANQGSEA. Deletions cut 3 bases from V and 8 bases from J, with 16 bases between. This CDR3 has 13 amino acids. CDR3 in amino acids: CSVDLTGAVGYTF. CDR3 coding DNA: TGCAGCGTTGATCTGACAGGCGCAGTAGGCTACACCTTC.

The chain employs TRBV11-2 and TRBJ2-3, with 9 bases aligning to TRBD2. CDR1 is SGHAT, CDR2 FQNNGV, per germline. J was trimmed by 3 bases and V by 3 bases; bases with no gene match: 7. CDR3 length: 16 amino acids. The CDR3 sequence: CASSFSIAGVTDTQYF. The CDR3 DNA reads as TGTGCCAGCAGCTTTTCGATAGCGGGAGTAACAGATACGCAGTATTTT.

V and J are TRBV29-1 and TRBJ2-1; 7 nucleotides match TRBD2. J gave up 1 base and V 5 bases, and 5 bases lay outside the gene matches. This CDR3 is built from 14 residues. Germline CDR1 SQVTM, CDR2 ANQGSEA. CDR3: CSVPGEGSYNEQFF. The CDR3, as DNA: TGCAGCGTTCCGGGGGAGGGTTCCTACAATGAGCAGTTCTTC.

The chain combines TRBV14 with TRBJ2-5; TRBD1 aligns across 12 bases. The J segment lost 4 bases and the V segment lost 4 bases, leaving 10 bases of the junction unmatched. The length of the CDR3 is 17 residues. Germline V gene sequence: CDR1 SGHDN, CDR2 FVKESK. The DNA for the CDR3 is TGTGCCAGCAGCCCCCGGGACAGGGGGCTTTTAGGAGAGACCCAGTACTTC. Encoded protein: CASSPRDRGLLGETQYF.

The rearrangement joins TRBV9 to TRBJ2-1; D is unclear. CDR1 and CDR2 from the germline V gene are SGDLS and YYNGEE. V was cut by 0 bases and J by 0 bases, with 10 bases left in between. CDR3 length: 16 residues. DNA of the CDR3: TGTGCCAGCAGCGTAGGAGCGCCGAGCTCCTACAATGAGCAGTTCTTC. This translates into CASSVGAPSSYNEQFF.

The chain has TRBV2 and TRBJ2-7; D is perhaps TRBD1 (5 bases). Germline V lookup: CDR1 SNHLY, CDR2 FYNNEI. Trimming removed 7 bases from V and 2 bases from J, with 18 bases in between. The CDR3 consists of 15 residues. The CDR3 DNA is TGTGCCAGCAAAGCAGAGACAGAGAAGACCTACGAGCAGTACTTC. Its translation is CASKAETEKTYEQYF.

The rearrangement links TRBV7-8 to TRBJ2-3, with TRBD2 as a possible D gene (7 bases). V lost 0 bases to trimming and J lost 3 bases, with 10 bases between them. This CDR3 contains 15 residues. From germline, CDR1 is SGHVS and CDR2 FQNEAQ. The CDR3 DNA reads as TGTGCCAGCAGCTTAGCGGGGGGGCGAACAGATACGCAGTATTTT. It yields the protein CASSLAGGRTDTQYF.

This rearrangement joins TRBV7-9 to TRBJ2-1; 10 nucleotides align to TRBD2. Germline CDR1 is SEHNR and CDR2 is FQNEAQ (reference sequence). The CDR3 extends over 15 amino acids. Trimming at V came to 6 bases and at J to 12 bases, leaving 14 bases not matched to a gene. The CDR3 DNA reads TGTGCCAGCAGTCGACCGGGACTAGCGTCGAATCGGCAGTTCTTC. Protein: CASSRPGLASNRQFF.

The rearrangement uses TRBV6-4 and TRBJ2-2, with TRBD2 matching over 7 bases. The CDR3 spans 15 residues. J gave up 4 bases and V 6 bases, and 8 bases lay outside the gene matches. CDR1 and CDR2 (germline): MRHNA, SNTAGT. CDR3 bases: TGTGCCAGCAGCCAAGCGTGGGGGGGCACCGGGGAGCTGTTTTTT. It is translated as CASSQAWGGTGELFF.

The J gene is TRBJ2-7, the V gene TRBV5-4, with 11 bases lining up with TRBD2. The J segment lost 2 bases and the V segment lost 4 bases, leaving 2 bases of the junction unmatched. This CDR3 contains 14 residues. Germline V gene data show CDR1 as SGHNT and CDR2 as YYREEE (reference sequence). The CDR3 DNA reads TGTGCCAGCAGCGGGACTAGCGGAGCCTACGAGCAGTACTTC. It encodes CASSGTSGAYEQYF.

This clone came up a few times. The rearrangement joins TRBV5-1 to TRBJ1-1, with unresolved D. The germline V gene encodes CDR1 SGHRS and CDR2 YFSETQ. V was clipped by 5 bases and J by 0 bases, with 8 bases between them. The CDR3 loop spans 13 amino acids. The CDR3 sequence: CASRAVMNTEAFF. The DNA for the CDR3 is TGCGCCAGCAGGGCAGTCATGAACACTGAAGCTTTCTTT. The whole variable domain, filled in from reference TRBV5-1 and TRBJ1-1, reads KAGVTQTPRYLIKTRGQQVTLSCSPISGHRSVSWYQQTPGQGLQFLFEYFSETQRNKGNFPGRFSGRQFSNSRSEMNVSTLELGDSALYLCASRAVMNTEAFFGQGTRLTVV.